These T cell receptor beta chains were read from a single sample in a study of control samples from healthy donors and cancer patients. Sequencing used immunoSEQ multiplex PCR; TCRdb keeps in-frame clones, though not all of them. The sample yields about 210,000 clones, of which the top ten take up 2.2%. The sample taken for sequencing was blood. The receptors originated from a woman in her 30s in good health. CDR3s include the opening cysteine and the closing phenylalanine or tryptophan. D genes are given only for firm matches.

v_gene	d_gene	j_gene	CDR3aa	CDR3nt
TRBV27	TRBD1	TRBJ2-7	CASSLVGGDYEQYF	TGTGCCAGCAGCCTTGTAGGGGGCGATTACGAGCAGTACTTC
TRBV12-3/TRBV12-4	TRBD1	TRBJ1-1	CASGTGPNTEAFF	TGTGCCAGCGGGACAGGACCGAACACTGAAGCTTTCTTT
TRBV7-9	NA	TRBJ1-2	CASSLWTARGYTF	TGTGCCAGCAGCTTATGGACAGCCCGGGGCTACACCTTC
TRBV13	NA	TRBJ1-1	CASSWAGTALF	TGTGCCAGCAGCTGGGCCGGGACTGCCCTCTTT
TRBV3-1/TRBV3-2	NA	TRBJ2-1	CASSQEFRQGRHNEQFF	TGTGCCAGCAGCCAAGAATTCCGGCAGGGGCGCCACAATGAGCAGTTCTTC
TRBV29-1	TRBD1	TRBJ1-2	CSGRQGNYGYTF	TGCAGCGGCCGACAGGGCAACTATGGCTACACCTTC
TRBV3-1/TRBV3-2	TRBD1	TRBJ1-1	CASSRTGDGNTEAFF	TGTGCCAGCAGCCGGACAGGGGATGGGAACACTGAAGCTTTCTTT
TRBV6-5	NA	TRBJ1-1	CASSYSAITEAFF	TGTGCCAGCAGTTACTCGGCTATAACTGAAGCTTTCTTT
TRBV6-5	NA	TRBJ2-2	CASSRHGELFF	TGTGCCAGCAGCCGTCATGGGGAGCTGTTTTTT
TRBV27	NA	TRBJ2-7	CASSLFSRYEQYF	TGTGCCAGCAGTTTATTTTCTCGCTACGAGCAGTACTTC
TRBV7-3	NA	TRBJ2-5	CASSSLYQETQYF	TGTGCCAGCAGCTCACTGTACCAAGAGACCCAGTACTTC
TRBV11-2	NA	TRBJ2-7	CASSKMDWVYEQYF	TGTGCCAGCAGTAAAATGGACTGGGTCTACGAGCAGTACTTC
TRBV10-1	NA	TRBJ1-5	CASSEQRNQPQHF	TGCGCCAGCAGTGAGCAGAGGAATCAGCCCCAGCATTTT
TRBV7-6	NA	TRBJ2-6	CASSKQGPGANVLTF	TGTGCCAGCAGCAAACAGGGTCCTGGGGCCAACGTCCTGACTTTC
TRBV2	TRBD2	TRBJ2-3	CASREGLAGLKQYF	TGTGCCAGCAGGGAGGGACTAGCGGGCCTAAAGCAGTATTTT
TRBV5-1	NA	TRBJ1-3	CASSLNQGNTIYF	TGCGCCAGCAGCTTGAATCAGGGAAACACCATATATTTT
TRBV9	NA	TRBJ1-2	CASSVAPWGGAQYGYTF	TGTGCCAGCAGCGTAGCCCCTTGGGGGGGGGCGCAGTATGGCTACACCTTC
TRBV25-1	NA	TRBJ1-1	CASSVPGLNTEAFF	TGTGCCAGCAGTGTGCCAGGACTGAACACTGAAGCTTTCTTT
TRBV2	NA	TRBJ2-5	CASSLSRGETQYF	TGTGCCAGCAGTCTATCTAGGGGGGAGACCCAGTACTTC
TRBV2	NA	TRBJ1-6	CASSEQGSYNSPLHF	TGTGCCAGCAGTGAACAGGGCTCCTATAATTCACCCCTCCACTTT
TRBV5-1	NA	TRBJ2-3	CASSLGTSPDTQYF	TGCGCCAGCAGCTTGGGTACTAGCCCTGATACGCAGTATTTT
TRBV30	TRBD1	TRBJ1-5	CAWGTDKNQPQHF	TGTGCCTGGGGGACAGACAAAAATCAGCCCCAGCATTTT
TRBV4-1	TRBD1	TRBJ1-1	CASSQQGAGGTEAFF	TGCGCCAGCAGCCAGCAAGGAGCAGGGGGGACTGAAGCTTTCTTT
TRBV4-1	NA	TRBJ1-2	CASSPIGPYGYTF	TGCGCCAGCAGCCCCATCGGTCCCTATGGCTACACCTTC
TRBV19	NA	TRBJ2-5	CASSIVNRQETQYF	TGTGCCAGTAGTATAGTGAACAGACAAGAGACCCAGTACTTC
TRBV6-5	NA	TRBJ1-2	CASTFSRQGFDGYTF	TGTGCCAGCACTTTCAGCCGGCAGGGCTTTGATGGCTACACCTTC